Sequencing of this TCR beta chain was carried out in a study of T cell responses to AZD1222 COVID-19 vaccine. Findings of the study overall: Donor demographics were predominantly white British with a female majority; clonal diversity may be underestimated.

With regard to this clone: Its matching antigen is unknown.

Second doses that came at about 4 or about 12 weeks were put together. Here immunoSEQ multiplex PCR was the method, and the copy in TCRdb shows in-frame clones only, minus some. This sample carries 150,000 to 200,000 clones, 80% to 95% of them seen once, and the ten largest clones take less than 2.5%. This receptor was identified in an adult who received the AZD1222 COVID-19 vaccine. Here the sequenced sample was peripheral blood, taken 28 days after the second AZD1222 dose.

The CDR3 DNA reads TGTGCCTGGATCCCCTGGCGGGGGGGCCAGGATGAGCAGTTCTTC. It encodes CAWIPWRGGQDEQFF. The V gene is TRBV30, the J gene TRBJ2-1, with 9 bases that match TRBD2. The CDR3 is made up of 15 amino acids. V dropped 4 bases and J dropped 8; count of bases not matched to a gene: 12. CDR1 and CDR2 from the germline V gene are GTSNPN and SVGIG (reference sequence).